This entry lists 10 T cell receptor beta chains sequenced from one sample in a study of blood T cell repertoires in COVID-19 (dated by TCRdb to the early 2020s). Receptors were amplified or captured by the immunoSEQ multiplex PCR assay. The clones in this table, taken by TCRdb from immuneACCESS, are in-frame only. Not every clone is retained; where verified, under half of the shortfall comes from an unresolved V gene, and the cause of the rest is unknown. A total of roughly 55,000 clones appear in this sample, roughly 84% of them only once. The top ten hold 6.5% of the sample. What was sequenced was peripheral blood. The receptor source for this set is a man aged 45-65 years with active COVID-19.

V gene TRBV12-3 or TRBV12-4 combines with J gene TRBJ1-2; D gene ambiguous. V gave up 6 bases and J gave up 3 bases, with 8 bases separating them. This CDR3 region has 12 residues. CDR3 sequence (DNA): TGTGCCAGCAGGCCGGGGTACTATGGCTACACCTTC. Its translation: CASRPGYYGYTF.

This clone has a single count. The chain uses TRBV6-5 and TRBJ1-5; D gene unclear. Germline values: CDR1 MNHEY, CDR2 SVGAGI. The CDR3 loop spans 12 amino acids. Deletions cut 2 bases from V and 9 bases from J, with 8 bases between. The CDR3 region has the DNA TGTGCCAGCAGTTACCCGGGTGGGCCCCAGCATTTT. Translated, it gives CASSYPGGPQHF.

V is TRBV9 and J is TRBJ1-2; D unresolved. Trimming shortened V by 3 bases and J by 1 base, and 4 bases separated the two germline ends. From germline, CDR1 is SGDLS and CDR2 YYNGEE. The CDR3 contains 12 residues. This CDR3 reads CASSAHNYGYTF. The CDR3 nucleotides read TGTGCCAGCAGCGCCCATAACTATGGCTACACCTTC.

The CDR3 sequence is CASSKIPGEGEQYF. In DNA form, the CDR3 reads TGCGCCAGCAGCAAAATTCCCGGGGAGGGGGAGCAGTACTTC. The chain links TRBV5-1 to TRBJ2-7; 7 nucleotides align to TRBD2. J gave up 7 bases and V 4 bases, and 11 bases lay outside the gene matches. Germline CDR1 is SGHRS and CDR2 is YFSETQ. CDR3 length: 14 residues.

V gene TRBV30 combines with J gene TRBJ2-3, with a tentative D call TRBD1 (5 bases). This CDR3 has 12 amino acids. Germline assignment: CDR1 GTSNPN and CDR2 SVGIG (reference sequence). V lost 4 bases, J lost 5 bases, and 10 bases lay in between. The CDR3 DNA sequence: TGTGCCTGGACCCTAGGGGAAGATACGCAGTATTTT. This translates into CAWTLGEDTQYF.

The chain joins TRBV7-8 to TRBJ2-3; 8 bases line up with TRBD2. Per the germline V gene, CDR1 is SGHVS and CDR2 is FQNEAQ. There are 16 residues in the CDR3. Trimming took 0 bases from V and 4 from J; bases not matched to a gene: 6. The CDR3 nucleotides are TGTGCCAGCAGCTTAGCAAGCGGGAGTTGGGCAGATACGCAGTATTTT. Protein product: CASSLASGSWADTQYF.

This chain connects TRBV6-5 to TRBJ1-3; D uncertain. Per germline, CDR1 MNHEY and CDR2 SVGAGI. The V end was cut by 5 bases, the J end by 3 bases, with 11 bases between. This CDR3 contains 14 residues. The CDR3 loop reads CASSRPGIGNTIYF. The CDR3, as DNA: TGTGCCAGCAGTCGTCCCGGGATTGGAAACACCATATATTTT.

The chain joins TRBV19 to TRBJ2-2; TRBD2 matches at 11 bases. This CDR3 is 15 amino acids long. Germline CDR1 and CDR2: LNHDA and SQIVND (reference sequence). V lost 8 bases, J lost 1 base, and 3 bases stayed unmatched. As DNA, the CDR3 is TGTGCCAGTGGAGGACTAGCGGGGAACACCGGGGAGCTGTTTTTT. It is translated as CASGGLAGNTGELFF.

The rearrangement joins TRBV11-2 to TRBJ2-5; 7 nucleotides align to TRBD2. V trimming: 1 base; J trimming: 4 bases; junction bases outside the gene matches: 6. Germline CDR1 reads SGHAT; CDR2 reads FQNNGV. This CDR3 is 15 amino acids long. The CDR3: CASSLGIREGETQYF. In DNA form, the CDR3 reads TGTGCCAGCAGCTTAGGGATCAGGGAGGGAGAGACCCAGTACTTC. Based on the CDR3 plus reference TRBV11-2 and TRBJ2-5, the full variable domain is EAGVAQSPRYKIIEKRQSVAFWCNPISGHATLYWYQQILGQGPKLLIQFQNNGVVDDSQLPKDRFSAERLKGVDSTLKIQPAKLEDSAVYLCASSLGIREGETQYFGPGTRLLVL.

The V and J genes are TRBV2 and TRBJ1-2; TRBD1 aligns across 7 bases. The CDR3 consists of 13 residues. Trimming removed 6 bases from V and 6 bases from J; junction bases left unmatched: 7. Per the germline V gene, CDR1 is SNHLY and CDR2 is FYNNEI. This chain's CDR3 is CASRAGQAHGYTF. DNA for the CDR3: TGTGCCAGCAGGGCCGGACAGGCTCATGGCTACACCTTC. The whole variable domain, remainder taken from reference TRBV2 and TRBJ1-2, is EPEVTQTPSHQVTQMGQEVILRCVPISNHLYFYWYRQILGQKVEFLVSFYNNEISEKSEIFDDQFSVERPDGSNFTLKIRSTKLEDSAMYFCASRAGQAHGYTFGSGTRLTVV.